What follows describes a single T cell receptor beta chain. Different DNA sequences within this sample yield the same CDR3. This entry belongs to a study of cytomegalovirus exposure and HLA in healthy donors. CDR1 is PRHDT, CDR2 FYEKMQ, per germline (reference sequence). The CDR3 consists of 13 residues. V was clipped by 0 bases and J by 1 base, with 3 bases between them. 13 Jbeta primers and 60 Vbeta primers were used for the PCR. Sequencing was performed with immunoSEQ multiplex PCR; in TCRdb, only in-frame clones are kept and a portion is missing. The repertoire holds around 200,000 clones, over 65% seen once, with more than 3.5% in the top ten.

This TCR came from a woman aged 55 to 70 in good health and CMV-seropositive. V gene TRBV13 combines with J gene TRBJ1-1, with D unresolved. The sequencing input was PBMCs. In DNA form, the CDR3 reads TGTGCCAGCAGCTTAGGACAGAACACTGAAGCTTTCTTT. This translates into CASSLGQNTEAFF.